This T cell receptor beta chain was recovered during a study of T cells after yellow fever vaccination. Study-wide background: Fractions low in cell number were prepared with SMART-Seq v4 Ultra Low Input. Study conclusions and caveats: Clones that expanded after primary vaccination mostly reappeared after the booster (less than 98% CD4, 88% CD8). There was a possibility that FACS-sorted repertoires contained abundant clonotypes contaminating from the bulk population.

TCRdb recomputed calls from the 5' RACE reads with MiXCR, one row per CDR3 protein. The sample records about 160,000 distinct CDR3 sequences, around 9.7% being singletons. This clonotype was detected a few times. Its specificity is unknown. V trimming: 5 bases; J trimming: 0 bases; junction bases outside the gene matches: 12. Germline V gene data show CDR1 as MNHEY and CDR2 as SVGAGI. The CDR3 loop spans 18 amino acids. The clonotype was recovered from a man aged 18-30 years who received the YFV17D yellow fever vaccine. Sequenced here: CD8+ T cells sorted from PBMCs, sampled 45 days after the yellow fever booster vaccination. The V and J genes are TRBV6-5 and TRBJ2-1, with TRBD2 matching over 8 bases. CDR3 sequence reads: CASSLLAGQPSSYNEQFF. The CDR3 nucleotides read TGTGCCAGCAGTCTCCTAGCGGGCCAACCGAGCTCCTACAATGAGCAGTTCTTC.